These 27 T cell receptor beta chains came from one sample sequenced in a study of blood T cells in healthy people across ages. Through a sample-barcoded 5' primer and a J-beta primer mix, a second PCR was run for about 6 to 12 cycles. TCRdb independently ran MiXCR on the 5' RACE reads; one entry per CDR3 protein. Of 540,000 or so distinct CDR3 sequences detected, under 30% appear once; the ten largest clones hold just under 9%. The same specimen was also included in a second study, on T cells of mothers and their children.

The sample comprised blood. Receptors were obtained from a boy aged 5-17 years in good health.

This clonotype was detected only a few times. The chain combines TRBV11-2 with TRBJ2-6; 7 positions match TRBD1. This CDR3 region has 15 residues. Trimming cost V 5 bases and J 4 bases; bases outside gene matches: 5. Germline loops: CDR1 SGHAT, CDR2 FQNNGV. The DNA for the CDR3 is TGTGCCAGCAGCCTGACAGGGTACGGGGCCAACGTCCTGACTTTC. The encoded protein is CASSLTGYGANVLTF.

In this sample, this clonotype turned up many times. The chain couples TRBV28 to TRBJ2-5; D gene ambiguous. Per the germline V gene, CDR1 is MDHEN and CDR2 is SYDVKM. The V end was cut by 10 bases, the J end by 3 bases, with 12 bases between. This CDR3 comprises 12 residues. The CDR3: CAISHVKETQYF. The CDR3, as DNA: TGTGCCATCTCACACGTAAAAGAGACCCAGTACTTC.

This clonotype was found a few times. The V gene is TRBV29-1, the J gene TRBJ2-1; 8 bases are shared with TRBD2. After removal of 8 bases from V and 5 bases from J, the junction contained 14 bases not matched to a gene. The germline gives CDR1 SQVTM, CDR2 ANQGSEA. The CDR3 is 15 residues long. Here the CDR3 DNA reads TGCAGCAACCCGCCCCCGGGACTAGAGAACAATGAGCAGTTCTTC. Amino acid sequence: CSNPPPGLENNEQFF.

V gene TRBV27 combines with J gene TRBJ1-1, with D possibly being TRBD1 (5 bases). The CDR3 has 14 residues. The germline V gene has CDR1 MNHEY and CDR2 SMNVEV (reference sequence). V lost 5 bases and J lost 5, with 15 bases in between. Written as DNA, the CDR3 is TGTGCCAGCAGTGTAAACCCCGGGGGGACTGAAGCTTTCTTT. Translated: CASSVNPGGTEAFF.

The chain joins TRBV4-3 to TRBJ2-1; D perhaps matches TRBD2 (6 bases). CDR3 length: 15 amino acids. V lost 5 bases to trimming and J lost 0 bases, with 11 bases between them. In germline, CDR1 is LGHNA, CDR2 YSLEER. The DNA for the CDR3 is TGCGCCAGCAGCGGGGGAGGAATCTCCTACAATGAGCAGTTCTTC. Amino acids: CASSGGGISYNEQFF.

This clonotype turned up a few times. This rearrangement joins TRBV7-9 to TRBJ1-2; D perhaps matches TRBD1 (6 bases). V dropped 1 base and J dropped 7 bases, with 13 bases sitting between them. The CDR3 runs to 14 residues. CDR1 and CDR2 from the germline V gene are SEHNR and FQNEAQ (reference sequence). DNA for the CDR3: TGTGCCAGCAGCTTAGGGGGCAGACAGGCTGGCTACACCTTC. It yields the protein CASSLGGRQAGYTF.

This clonotype was seen many times. The rearrangement joins TRBV6-4 to TRBJ2-1, with TRBD1 matching over 10 bases. Trimming at V came to 6 bases and at J to 9 bases, leaving 14 bases not matched to a gene. Germline-derived CDR1 and CDR2 are MRHNA and SNTAGT. The CDR3 totals 16 residues. In nucleotides, the CDR3 is TGTGCCAGCAGCCCTTCTCCCGGGACAGGGGATGGTGAGCAGTTCTTC. It is translated as CASSPSPGTGDGEQFF.

CDR3 in DNA: TGTGCCTGGAGTGGAAAAAACATTCAGTACTTC. Protein: CAWSGKNIQYF. The chain carries TRBV30 and TRBJ2-4; D is uncertain. V was cut by 1 base and J by 4 bases, with 2 bases left in between. Germline CDR1 is GTSNPN and CDR2 is SVGIG (reference sequence). CDR3 size: 11 residues.

The chain has TRBV3-1 and TRBJ1-2; D ambiguous. CDR3 length: 13 amino acids. The V gene's germline CDR1 is LGHDT and CDR2 YNNKEL (reference sequence). Trimming removed 1 base from V and 5 bases from J, with 8 bases in between. This CDR3 is CASSQGSGYGYTF. The CDR3 nucleotides are TGTGCCAGCAGCCAAGGATCCGGGTATGGCTACACCTTC.

This clonotype has just a few counts. V gene TRBV28 combines with J gene TRBJ1-2, with a tentative D call TRBD1 (5 bases). The CDR3 sequence is 14 residues long. Germline loops: CDR1 MDHEN, CDR2 SYDVKM. The ends were cut back, 8 bases at V and 0 bases at J, with 13 bases in the middle. For the CDR3, the DNA is TGTGCCAGCCTGGGGCAGGGAACTAACTATGGCTACACCTTC. Translating it yields CASLGQGTNYGYTF.

This sequence joins TRBV7-9 and TRBJ1-1; TRBD1 might be the D (6 bases). Trimming shortened V by 6 bases and J by 6 bases, and 17 bases separated the two germline ends. CDR3 length equals 14 residues. Germline lookup yields CDR1 SEHNR and CDR2 FQNEAQ (reference sequence). CDR3 region: CASSRMVGGAEAFF. The CDR3 nucleotides are TGTGCCAGCAGTCGAATGGTAGGGGGTGCTGAAGCTTTCTTT.

The chain has TRBV28 and TRBJ2-5, with a weak D call TRBD1 (6 bases). The germline CDR1 and CDR2 sequences are MDHEN and SYDVKM. This CDR3 contains 14 residues. The germline V and J ends were trimmed by 7 bases and 5 bases, with 17 bases remaining between them. The chain's CDR3 is CASTLTDRLETQYF. The CDR3, as DNA: TGTGCCAGCACTCTAACCGACAGGTTGGAGACCCAGTACTTC.

The rearrangement links TRBV5-6 to TRBJ1-1; D is uncertain. CDR3 length: 13 residues. Germline values: CDR1 SGHDT, CDR2 YYEEEE. V shed 5 bases and J shed 1 base, with 9 bases lying between them. This chain's CDR3 is CASRIGGNTEAFF. The CDR3 DNA reads TGTGCCAGCAGGATCGGAGGGAACACTGAAGCTTTCTTT.

This chain joins TRBV7-2 and TRBJ1-1; no clear D gene. The CDR3 covers 13 residues. From germline, CDR1 is SGHTA and CDR2 FQGNSA. V lost 5 bases to trimming and J lost 3 bases, with 10 bases between them. In DNA form, the CDR3 reads TGTGCCAGCAGCCCAACAGTGGACACTGAAGCTTTCTTT. Translated, it gives CASSPTVDTEAFF.

The chain couples TRBV7-2 to TRBJ1-6, with 7 bases lining up with TRBD1. V lost 3 bases to trimming and J lost 11 bases; unmatched junction nucleotides: 13. CDR1 is SGHTA, CDR2 FQGNSA, per germline. The CDR3 has 16 residues. The CDR3 sequence is CASSLIPGQKRPPLHF. DNA for the CDR3: TGTGCCAGCAGCTTGATACCGGGACAGAAAAGGCCACCCCTCCACTTT.

The rearrangement joins TRBV14 to TRBJ2-5; D is unclear. The DNA matches TRBJ2-7 better at its end, which makes the J call doubtful. The germline gives CDR1 SGHDN, CDR2 FVKESK. The CDR3 sequence is 13 residues long. The CDR3 DNA sequence: TGTGCCAGCAGCCATTCACTGGACCACGAGCAGTACTTC. As protein: CASSHSLDHEQYF.

The sample holds a few counts of this clonotype. The V and J genes are TRBV28 and TRBJ1-1; 12 bases are a match to TRBD1. V dropped 3 bases and J dropped 11; count of bases not matched to a gene: 13. CDR1 is MDHEN and CDR2 is SYDVKM in the germline V gene. The CDR3 has 16 residues. The CDR3 nucleotides read TGTGCCAGCAGTTTCGTAATAGGGACAGGGGGCGGTGGCGCTTTCTTT. Its translation: CASSFVIGTGGGGAFF.

The V call is TRBV20-1, the J call TRBJ2-1; TRBD2 matches 11 bases. Near its end, the DNA agrees better with TRBJ2-5, so the J call may be wrong. The CDR3 consists of 15 residues. The germline gives CDR1 DFQATT, CDR2 SNEGSKA (reference sequence). The CDR3 loop reads CSALAGASGRKTQYF. In DNA, the CDR3 is TGCAGTGCCCTGGCCGGGGCTAGCGGGAGGAAGACCCAGTACTTC.

In this sample, this clonotype turned up a few times. The V and J genes are TRBV9 and TRBJ2-7, with TRBD2 identical over 7 bases. The CDR3 has 15 residues. V was pared by 7 bases and J by 3 bases, with 13 bases of the junction left unmatched. In germline, CDR1 is SGDLS, CDR2 YYNGEE. The CDR3 nucleotides are TGTGCCAGCGGTAAAGGTATAACGGGGGGCTACGAGCAGTACTTC. This translates into CASGKGITGGYEQYF.

This clonotype was detected once. V usage is TRBV7-9 and J usage is TRBJ2-3, with a tentative D call TRBD2 (5 bases). V lost 5 bases and J 6 bases, leaving 12 bases between the germline ends. Germline V gene sequence: CDR1 SEHNR, CDR2 FQNEAQ (reference sequence). The CDR3 has 13 residues. DNA for the CDR3: TGTGCCAGCAGCCTTACGGGGTATGATACGCAGTATTTT. This sequence encodes CASSLTGYDTQYF. The variable domain in full, with the rest retrieved from reference TRBV7-9 and TRBJ2-3, is DTGVSQNPRHKITKRGQNVTFRCDPISEHNRLYWYRQTLGQGPEFLTYFQNEAQLEKSRLLSDRFSAERPKGSFSTLEIQRTEQGDSAMYLCASSLTGYDTQYFGPGTRLTVL.

This clonotype appeared a few times. The chain couples TRBV4-3 to TRBJ2-5; D remains unclear. The J call is in doubt because the DNA end fits TRBJ2-1 better. This CDR3 is 12 amino acids long. CDR1 LGHNA and CDR2 YSLEER come from the germline V gene. CDR3 sequence (DNA): TGCGCCAGCAGCCACCCCGGGCATGAGCAGTTCTTC. Translation gives CASSHPGHEQFF.

This chain connects TRBV2 to TRBJ2-5, with TRBD1 as a possible D gene (6 bases). V lost 7 bases to trimming and J lost 5 bases, with 23 bases between them. The CDR3 sequence is 16 residues long. Germline V gives CDR1 SNHLY, CDR2 FYNNEI. The chain's CDR3 is CASTGHLDRSDETQYF. The CDR3 bases are TGTGCCAGCACGGGTCACTTAGACAGGTCCGACGAGACCCAGTACTTC.

The chain recombines TRBV20-1 with TRBJ2-3; D may match TRBD1 or TRBD2 (5 bases each). The V end was cut by 0 bases, the J end by 9 bases, with 22 bases between. Germline assignment: CDR1 DFQATT and CDR2 SNEGSKA (reference sequence). The CDR3 sequence is 16 residues long. CDR3 nucleotide sequence: TGCAGTGCTAGAGATGGTATAGGTGAGGGGCGGAGGACGCAGTATTTT. This gives the protein CSARDGIGEGRRTQYF.

The chain recombines TRBV7-2 with TRBJ1-2; D unresolved. This CDR3 spans 11 amino acids. Trimming left V 3 bases short and J 8 bases short, with 7 bases between. Germline V gene lookup returns CDR1 SGHTA and CDR2 FQGNSA. CDR3 sequence: CASSFNGGYTF. CDR3 nucleotide sequence: TGTGCCAGCAGCTTTAACGGGGGCTACACCTTC.

This clonotype was counted many times. The chain joins TRBV29-1 to TRBJ2-2; 11 bases fit TRBD1. CDR3 length: 15 amino acids. Germline V gene data show CDR1 as SQVTM and CDR2 as ANQGSEA. The CDR3 loop is CGTQPGQGDTGELFF. Written as DNA, the CDR3 is TGCGGGACTCAACCGGGACAGGGGGACACCGGGGAGCTGTTTTTT.

This clonotype was detected ten times or more. The J gene is TRBJ1-4, the V gene TRBV27, with 7 bases lining up with TRBD1. J gave up 4 bases and V 6 bases, and 5 bases lay outside the gene matches. CDR3 size: 14 residues. Germline assignment: CDR1 MNHEY and CDR2 SMNVEV (reference sequence). The CDR3 reads CASRTGLNNEKLFF. CDR3 in DNA: TGTGCCAGCAGGACAGGGTTAAATAATGAAAAACTGTTTTTT.

The chain carries TRBV3-1 and TRBJ2-5; D unclear. CDR3 size: 13 residues. The V gene lost 2 bases and the J gene lost 2 bases, with 6 bases spanning the gap. CDR1 and CDR2 (germline): LGHDT, YNNKEL (reference sequence). The chain's CDR3 is CASSQYQQETQYF. The CDR3 bases are TGTGCCAGCAGCCAATACCAGCAAGAGACCCAGTACTTC.